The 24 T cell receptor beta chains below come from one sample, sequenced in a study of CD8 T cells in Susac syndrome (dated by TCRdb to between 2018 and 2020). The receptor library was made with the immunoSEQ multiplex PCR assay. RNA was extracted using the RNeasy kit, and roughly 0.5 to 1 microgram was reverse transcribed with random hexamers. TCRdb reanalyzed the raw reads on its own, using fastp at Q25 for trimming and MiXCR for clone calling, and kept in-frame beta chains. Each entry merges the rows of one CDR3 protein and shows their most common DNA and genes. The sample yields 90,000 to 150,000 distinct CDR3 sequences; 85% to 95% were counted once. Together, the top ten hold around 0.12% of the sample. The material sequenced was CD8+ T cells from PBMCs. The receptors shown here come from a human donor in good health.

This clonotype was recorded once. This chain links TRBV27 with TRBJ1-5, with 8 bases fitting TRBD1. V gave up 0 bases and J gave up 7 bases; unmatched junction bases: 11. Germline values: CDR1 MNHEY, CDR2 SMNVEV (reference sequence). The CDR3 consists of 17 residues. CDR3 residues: CASSLSLGTGRSQPQHF. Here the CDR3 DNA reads TGTGCCAGCAGTTTATCTCTAGGGACAGGTAGATCGCAGCCCCAGCATTTT.

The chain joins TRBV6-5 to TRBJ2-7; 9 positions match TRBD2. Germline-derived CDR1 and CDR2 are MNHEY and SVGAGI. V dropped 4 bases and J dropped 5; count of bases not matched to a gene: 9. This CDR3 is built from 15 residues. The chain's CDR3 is CASSSLAGAPDEQYF. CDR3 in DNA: TGTGCCAGCAGTTCTTTAGCGGGGGCCCCGGACGAGCAGTACTTC.

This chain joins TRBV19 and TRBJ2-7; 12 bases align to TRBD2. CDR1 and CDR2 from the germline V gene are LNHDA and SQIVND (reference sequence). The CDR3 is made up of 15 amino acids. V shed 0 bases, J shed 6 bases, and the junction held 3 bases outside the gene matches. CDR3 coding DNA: TGTGCCAGTAGTATAGAGGGACTAGCGGGTGGCGAGCAGTACTTC. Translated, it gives CASSIEGLAGGEQYF.

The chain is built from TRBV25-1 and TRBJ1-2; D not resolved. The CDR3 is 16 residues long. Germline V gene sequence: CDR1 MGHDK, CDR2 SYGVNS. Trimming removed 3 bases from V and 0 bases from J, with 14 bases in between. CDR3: CASSEFGPRANYGYTF. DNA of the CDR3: TGTGCCAGCAGTGAGTTCGGACCGAGGGCTAACTATGGCTACACCTTC.

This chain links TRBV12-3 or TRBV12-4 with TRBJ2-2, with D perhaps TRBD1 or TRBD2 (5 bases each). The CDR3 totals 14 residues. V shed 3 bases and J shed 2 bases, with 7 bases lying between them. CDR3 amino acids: CASSFGANTGELFF. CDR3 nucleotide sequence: TGTGCCAGCAGTTTCGGGGCAAACACCGGGGAGCTGTTTTTT.

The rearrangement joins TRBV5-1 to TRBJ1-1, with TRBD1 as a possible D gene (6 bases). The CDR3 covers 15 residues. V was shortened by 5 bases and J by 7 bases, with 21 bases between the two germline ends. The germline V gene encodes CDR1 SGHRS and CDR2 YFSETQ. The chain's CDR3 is CASRPTGTSLGEAFF. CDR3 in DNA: TGCGCCAGCAGGCCCACAGGGACCTCCTTGGGTGAAGCTTTCTTT.

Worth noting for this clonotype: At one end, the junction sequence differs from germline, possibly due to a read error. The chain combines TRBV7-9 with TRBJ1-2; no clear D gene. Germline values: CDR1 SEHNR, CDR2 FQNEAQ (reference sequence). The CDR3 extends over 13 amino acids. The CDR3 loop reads CASSLDSGGLPHF. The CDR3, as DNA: TGTGCCAGCAGCTTAGACTCCGGCGGACTCCCGCACTTC. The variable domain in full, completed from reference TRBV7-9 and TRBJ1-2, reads DTGVSQNPRHKITKRGQNVTFRCDPISEHNRLYWYRQTLGQGPEFLTYFQNEAQLEKSRLLSDRFSAERPKGSFSTLEIQRTEQGDSAMYLCASSLDSGGLPHFGSGTRLTVV.

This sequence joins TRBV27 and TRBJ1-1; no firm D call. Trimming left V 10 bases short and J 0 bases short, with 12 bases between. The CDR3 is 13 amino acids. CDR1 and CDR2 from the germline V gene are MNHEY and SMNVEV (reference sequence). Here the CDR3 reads CAISSGMNTEAFF. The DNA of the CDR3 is TGTGCCATTTCGTCCGGGATGAACACTGAAGCTTTCTTT.

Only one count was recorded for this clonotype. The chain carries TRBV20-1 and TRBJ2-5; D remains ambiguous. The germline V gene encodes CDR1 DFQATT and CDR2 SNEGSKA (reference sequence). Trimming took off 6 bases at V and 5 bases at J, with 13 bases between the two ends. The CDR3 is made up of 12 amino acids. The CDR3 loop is CSAHGQAETQYF. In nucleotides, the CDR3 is TGCAGTGCCCATGGGCAGGCGGAGACCCAGTACTTC.

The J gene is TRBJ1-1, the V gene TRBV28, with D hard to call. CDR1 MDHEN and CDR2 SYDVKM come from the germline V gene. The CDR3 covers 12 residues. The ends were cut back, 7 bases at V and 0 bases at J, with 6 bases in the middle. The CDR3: CASIGVNTEAFF. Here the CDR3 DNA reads TGTGCCAGCATAGGAGTGAACACTGAAGCTTTCTTT.

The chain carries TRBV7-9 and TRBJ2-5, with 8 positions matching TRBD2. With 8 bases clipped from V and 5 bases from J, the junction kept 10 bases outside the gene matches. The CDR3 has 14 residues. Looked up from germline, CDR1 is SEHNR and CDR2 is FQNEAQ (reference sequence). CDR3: CASRYWTSMETQYF. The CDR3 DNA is TGTGCCAGCCGATATTGGACTAGCATGGAGACCCAGTACTTC.

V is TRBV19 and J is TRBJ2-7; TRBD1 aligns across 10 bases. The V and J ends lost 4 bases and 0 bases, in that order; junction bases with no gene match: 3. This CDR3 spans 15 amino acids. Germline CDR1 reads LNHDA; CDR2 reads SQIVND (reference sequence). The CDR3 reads CASSTDRGSSYEQYF. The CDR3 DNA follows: TGTGCCAGTAGTACGGACAGGGGGAGCTCCTACGAGCAGTACTTC.

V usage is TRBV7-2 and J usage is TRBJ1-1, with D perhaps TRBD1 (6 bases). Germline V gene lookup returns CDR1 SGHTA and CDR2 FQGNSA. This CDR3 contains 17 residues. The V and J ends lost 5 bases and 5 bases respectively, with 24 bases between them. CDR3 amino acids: CASSPTTGNLRGTEAFF. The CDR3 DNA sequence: TGTGCCAGCAGCCCAACCACAGGGAACCTCCGGGGAACTGAAGCTTTCTTT.

The chain's CDR3 is CASSLETGGGREQYF. The CDR3 nucleotides are TGTGCCAGCAGCTTAGAAACGGGGGGGGGACGCGAGCAGTACTTC. V usage is TRBV7-2 and J usage is TRBJ2-7; TRBD2 aligns across 8 bases. The germline V gene has CDR1 SGHTA and CDR2 FQGNSA. The CDR3 extends over 15 amino acids. V dropped 1 base and J dropped 6; count of bases not matched to a gene: 8.

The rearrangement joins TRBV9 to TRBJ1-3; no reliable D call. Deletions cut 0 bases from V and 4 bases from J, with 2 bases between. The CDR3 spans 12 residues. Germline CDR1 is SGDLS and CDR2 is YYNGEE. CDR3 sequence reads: CASSVGGNTIYF. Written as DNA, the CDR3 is TGTGCCAGCAGCGTAGGAGGAAACACCATATATTTT.

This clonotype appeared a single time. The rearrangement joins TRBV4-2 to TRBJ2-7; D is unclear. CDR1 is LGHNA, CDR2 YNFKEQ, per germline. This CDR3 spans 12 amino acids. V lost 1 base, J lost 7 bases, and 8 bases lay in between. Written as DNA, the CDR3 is TGTGCCAGCAGCCAAGTATCTGGGGAGCAGTACTTC. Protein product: CASSQVSGEQYF.

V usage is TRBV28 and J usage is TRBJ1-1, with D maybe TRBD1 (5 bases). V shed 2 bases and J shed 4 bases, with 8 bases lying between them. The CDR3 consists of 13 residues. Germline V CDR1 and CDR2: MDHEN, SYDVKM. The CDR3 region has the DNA TGTGCCAGCAGTTTACAGGGCCCCACTGAAGCTTTCTTT. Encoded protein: CASSLQGPTEAFF.

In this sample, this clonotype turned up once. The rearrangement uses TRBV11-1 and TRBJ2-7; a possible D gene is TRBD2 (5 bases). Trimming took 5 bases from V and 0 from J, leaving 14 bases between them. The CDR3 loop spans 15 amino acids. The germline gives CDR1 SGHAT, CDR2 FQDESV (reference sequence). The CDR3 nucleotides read TGTGCCAGCAGCGCTTTTGGGAGCGGCTCCTACGAGCAGTACTTC. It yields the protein CASSAFGSGSYEQYF. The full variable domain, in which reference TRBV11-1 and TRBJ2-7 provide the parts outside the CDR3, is EAEVAQSPRYKITEKSQAVAFWCDPISGHATLYWYRQILGQGPELLVQFQDESVVDDSQLPKDRFSAERLKGVDSTLKIQPAELGDSAMYLCASSAFGSGSYEQYFGPGTRLTVT.

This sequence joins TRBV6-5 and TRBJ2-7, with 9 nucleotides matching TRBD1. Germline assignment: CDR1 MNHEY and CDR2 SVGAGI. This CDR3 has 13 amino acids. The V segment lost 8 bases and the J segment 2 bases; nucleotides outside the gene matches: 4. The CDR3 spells CASGQGSAYEQYF. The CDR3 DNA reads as TGTGCCAGCGGACAGGGGAGTGCCTACGAGCAGTACTTC.

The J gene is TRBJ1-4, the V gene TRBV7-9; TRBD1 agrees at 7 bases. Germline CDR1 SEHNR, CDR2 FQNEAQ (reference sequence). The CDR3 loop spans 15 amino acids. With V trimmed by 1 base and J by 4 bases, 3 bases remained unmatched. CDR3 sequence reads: CASSLEGGYNEKLFF. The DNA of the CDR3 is TGTGCCAGCAGCTTAGAAGGGGGCTATAATGAAAAACTGTTTTTT.

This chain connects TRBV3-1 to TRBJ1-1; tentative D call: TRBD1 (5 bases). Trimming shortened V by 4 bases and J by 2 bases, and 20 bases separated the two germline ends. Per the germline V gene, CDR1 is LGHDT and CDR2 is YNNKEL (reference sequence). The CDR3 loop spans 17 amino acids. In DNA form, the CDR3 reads TGTGCCAGCAGCCGGACATTATCTCCCGACTACAACACTGAAGCTTTCTTT. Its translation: CASSRTLSPDYNTEAFF.

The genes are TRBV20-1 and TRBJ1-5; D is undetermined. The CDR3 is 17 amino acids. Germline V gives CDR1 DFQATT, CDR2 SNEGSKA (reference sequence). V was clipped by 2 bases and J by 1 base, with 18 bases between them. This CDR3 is CSARPAHRIESNQPQHF. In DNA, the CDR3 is TGCAGTGCTAGACCTGCTCACAGAATCGAGAGCAATCAGCCCCAGCATTTT.

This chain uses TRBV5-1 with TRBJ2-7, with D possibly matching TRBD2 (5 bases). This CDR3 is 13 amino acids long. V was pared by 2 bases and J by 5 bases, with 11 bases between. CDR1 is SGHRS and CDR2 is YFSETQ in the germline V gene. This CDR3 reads CASSLGGYDEQYF. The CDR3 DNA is TGCGCCAGCAGCTTAGGCGGGTACGACGAGCAGTACTTC.

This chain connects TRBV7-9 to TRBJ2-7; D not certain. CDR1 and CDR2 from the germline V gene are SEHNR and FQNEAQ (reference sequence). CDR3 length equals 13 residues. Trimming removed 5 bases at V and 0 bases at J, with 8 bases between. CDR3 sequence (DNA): TGTGCCAGCAGCGCCCCCGGCTCCTACGAGCAGTACTTC. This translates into CASSAPGSYEQYF.